These 10 T cell receptor beta chains were sequenced from one sample in a study of blood T cell repertoires in COVID-19 (dated by TCRdb to the early 2020s). The library was made by the immunoSEQ multiplex PCR assay. What TCRdb holds here is the immuneACCESS table cut down to in-frame rearrangements. Part of the clones is not present; checked against another copy, under half of the missing clones reflect an unresolved V gene, and the others are unexplained. The sample table shows a few hundred thousand clones, and less than 90% are seen once. The ten largest clones capture roughly 4% of the sample. Sample: peripheral blood. The receptors originated from a man aged 55 to 70 who had recovered from COVID-19.

The chain couples TRBV6-5 to TRBJ2-5; D not certain. Deletions cut 7 bases from V and 5 bases from J, with 8 bases between. The CDR3 is made up of 11 amino acids. Germline CDR1 and CDR2: MNHEY and SVGAGI. In nucleotides, the CDR3 is TGTGCCAGCAAACTGCTGGAGACCCAGTACTTC. Translated: CASKLLETQYF.

The CDR3 here is CASSRNSGTESPLHF. The DNA for the CDR3 is TGTGCCAGCAGCCGAAATTCCGGGACAGAATCACCCCTCCACTTT. This chain joins TRBV3-1 (or the pseudogene TRBV3-2) and TRBJ1-6; the match to TRBD1 covers 7 bases. The V and J ends lost 4 bases and 10 bases, in that order; junction bases with no gene match: 10. CDR1 is LGHDT and CDR2 is YNNKEL in the germline V gene (reference sequence). The CDR3 totals 15 residues.

This clone was counted at least ten times. CDR3: CASRTGNGSPLHF. Here the CDR3 DNA reads TGTGCCAGCCGGACAGGGAACGGCTCACCCCTCCACTTT. The rearrangement links TRBV2 to TRBJ1-6, with 8 bases identical to TRBD1. CDR1 and CDR2 (germline): SNHLY, FYNNEI. The CDR3 has 13 residues. V lost 8 bases and J lost 10; bases outside the gene matches: 7.

The chain is built from TRBV10-1 and TRBJ2-3; D might be TRBD1 (5 bases). Trimming removed 4 bases from V and 0 bases from J, with 14 bases in between. The CDR3 loop spans 16 amino acids. CDR1 WNHNN and CDR2 SYGVQD come from the germline V gene (reference sequence). DNA for the CDR3: TGCGCCAGCAGTGGACCTGGGGCGGCTAGCACAGATACGCAGTATTTT. Its protein is CASSGPGAASTDTQYF.

The chain has TRBV5-4 and TRBJ2-3; the D is unclear. With 4 bases removed from V and 6 bases from J, the gap between germline ends came to 12 bases. The CDR3 loop spans 13 amino acids. Germline CDR1 is SGHNT and CDR2 is YYREEE (reference sequence). In DNA form, the CDR3 reads TGTGCCAGCAGCCAACAGAGTTTGGATACGCAGTATTTT. Translation: CASSQQSLDTQYF.

This clone has only one observation. The V and J genes are TRBV6-5 and TRBJ1-1; tentatively, D is TRBD1 (5 bases). V was trimmed by 8 bases and J by 8 bases, leaving 15 bases between them. The CDR3 is 12 residues long. Germline-derived CDR1 and CDR2 are MNHEY and SVGAGI. The CDR3 nucleotides read TGTGCCAGCTTTGCCAGGGCCGGGGAAGCTTTCTTT. It translates to CASFARAGEAFF.

This clone has only one observation. This specimen includes other DNA sequences encoding the same CDR3. The V call is TRBV5-1, the J call TRBJ1-1; the D gene is possibly TRBD1 (5 bases). Trimming stripped 3 bases from V and 5 bases from J, with 8 bases between. This CDR3 spans 12 amino acids. Germline V gene sequence: CDR1 SGHRS, CDR2 YFSETQ. CDR3 loop: CASSSGGTEAFF. In DNA form, the CDR3 reads TGCGCCAGCAGCTCGGGGGGGACTGAAGCTTTCTTT.

The chain joins TRBV5-4 to TRBJ1-2; D is perhaps TRBD1 (6 bases). The CDR3 totals 18 residues. V shed 2 bases and J shed 3 bases, with 23 bases lying between them. CDR1 and CDR2 (germline): SGHNT, YYREEE (reference sequence). In DNA, the CDR3 is TGTGCCAGCAGCTTAGGCCCTGAGTGGGACAATAAGGACTATGGCTACACCTTC. It specifies CASSLGPEWDNKDYGYTF. Together with reference TRBV5-4 and TRBJ1-2, the CDR3 gives the full variable domain: ETGVTQSPTHLIKTRGQQVTLRCSSQSGHNTVSWYQQALGQGPQFIFQYYREEENGRGNFPPRFSGLQFPNYSSELNVNALELDDSALYLCASSLGPEWDNKDYGYTFGSGTRLTVV.

The chain recombines TRBV4-1 with TRBJ1-4, with a possible D match to TRBD1 (6 bases). Deletions cut 5 bases from V and 0 bases from J, with 13 bases between. Germline CDR1 and CDR2: MGHRA and YSYEKL. The CDR3 spans 16 residues. DNA for the CDR3: TGCGCCAGCAGCTCCAGGGGCTCTGCAACTAATGAAAAACTGTTTTTT. Its translation is CASSSRGSATNEKLFF.

The chain carries TRBV10-3 and TRBJ2-7, with TRBD2 as a possible D gene (5 bases). Germline V CDR1 and CDR2: ENHRY, SYGVKD. This CDR3 comprises 14 residues. Trimming pared 2 bases from V and 0 bases from J, leaving 8 bases between. The CDR3 DNA is TGTGCCATCAGTGAGCACGCGGGCTCCTACGAGCAGTACTTC. Translating gives CAISEHAGSYEQYF.